Below are 17 T cell receptor beta chains sequenced from a single sample in a study of shared clonotypes between healthy human individuals. Assay used: immunoSEQ multiplex PCR; TCRdb lists only in-frame clones, some missing. The sample consists of some 2 million clones, 85% to 95% of them appearing once. Material: naive CD4+ T cells sorted from blood. The subset here: CD45RA+ positively selected. These receptors originate from a man aged 18 to 30 in good health.

V and J are TRBV2 and TRBJ2-1; 8 bases agree with TRBD2. The CDR3 covers 14 residues. Germline CDR1 and CDR2: SNHLY and FYNNEI. Germline trimming cut 5 bases from V and 3 bases from J; bases unmatched to any gene: 3. The DNA for the CDR3 is TGTGCCAGCAGTTCCAGCGGGAGCTACAATGAGCAGTTCTTC. It encodes CASSSSGSYNEQFF.

The chain is built from TRBV18 and TRBJ2-1; tentative D call: TRBD1 (5 bases). The CDR3 has 14 residues. The V gene lost 0 bases and the J gene lost 9 bases, with 12 bases spanning the gap. Germline loops: CDR1 KGHSH, CDR2 LQKENI. CDR3 nucleotides: TGTGCCAGCTCACCACCAACCCAGGGCGGTGAGCAGTTCTTC. Protein: CASSPPTQGGEQFF.

As for this clone: This same CDR3 is encoded by further DNA sequences in the sample. This chain connects TRBV5-1 to TRBJ2-7; unclear D gene. The CDR3 consists of 14 residues. CDR1 is SGHRS, CDR2 YFSETQ, per germline. V was clipped by 0 bases and J by 1 base, with 8 bases between them. The CDR3 sequence is CASSLGPESYEQYF. The DNA for the CDR3 is TGCGCCAGCAGCTTGGGGCCTGAGTCCTACGAGCAGTACTTC.

V gene TRBV7-2 combines with J gene TRBJ2-1; 11 nucleotides agree with TRBD2. Germline CDR1 reads SGHTA; CDR2 reads FQGNSA. With 5 bases clipped from V and 7 bases from J, the junction kept 10 bases outside the gene matches. This CDR3 region has 16 residues. CDR3 region: CASSPPGLAEINEQFF. DNA of the CDR3: TGTGCCAGCAGCCCACCGGGACTAGCGGAAATTAATGAGCAGTTCTTC.

This clone has only one observation. The rearrangement joins TRBV2 to TRBJ2-6; TRBD2 might be the D (5 bases). This CDR3 has 15 residues. CDR1 and CDR2 from the germline V gene are SNHLY and FYNNEI. The V gene lost 6 bases and the J gene lost 0 bases, with 9 bases spanning the gap. The CDR3 spells CASSVGDSGANVLTF. The CDR3 DNA reads TGTGCCAGCAGCGTCGGGGACTCTGGGGCCAACGTCCTGACTTTC.

About this clone: The identical CDR3 is also encoded by other nucleotide sequences in the sample. J is TRBJ2-7 and V is TRBV6-5; TRBD2 might be the D (5 bases). V was cut by 6 bases and J by 3 bases, with 12 bases left in between. Germline-derived CDR1 and CDR2 are MNHEY and SVGAGI. The CDR3 is 13 residues long. CDR3 region: CASSSGLVYEQYF. CDR3 coding DNA: TGTGCCAGCAGCTCCGGACTGGTCTACGAGCAGTACTTC.

The V call is TRBV25-1, the J call TRBJ2-1; TRBD1 matches 7 bases. There are 14 residues in the CDR3. The trim removed 7 bases at V and 4 bases at J, leaving 7 bases unmatched. Germline V gives CDR1 MGHDK, CDR2 SYGVNS. The CDR3 nucleotides are TGTGCCAGCACCCCCGACAGGGCGTACAATGAGCAGTTCTTC. Residues: CASTPDRAYNEQFF.

The rearrangement joins TRBV11-2 to TRBJ2-3, with D perhaps matching TRBD1 (6 bases). There are 15 residues in the CDR3. V was pared by 5 bases and J by 0 bases, with 12 bases between. The germline V gene has CDR1 SGHAT and CDR2 FQNNGV. The CDR3 loop reads CASSPRQDSTDTQYF. Here the CDR3 DNA reads TGTGCCAGCAGCCCCAGACAGGACAGCACAGATACGCAGTATTTT. Full variable domain (missing parts from reference TRBV11-2 and TRBJ2-3): EAGVAQSPRYKIIEKRQSVAFWCNPISGHATLYWYQQILGQGPKLLIQFQNNGVVDDSQLPKDRFSAERLKGVDSTLKIQPAKLEDSAVYLCASSPRQDSTDTQYFGPGTRLTVL.

This chain uses TRBV10-1 with TRBJ1-5; D perhaps matches TRBD1 (5 bases). V was clipped by 6 bases and J by 3 bases, with 9 bases between them. The CDR3 has 13 amino acids. Per the germline V gene, CDR1 is WNHNN and CDR2 is SYGVQD (reference sequence). CDR3 nucleotide sequence: TGCGCCAGCAGCCGACAGAACAATCAGCCCCAGCATTTT. It is translated as CASSRQNNQPQHF.

The rearrangement uses TRBV5-1 and TRBJ1-4; no definite D call. Germline V gives CDR1 SGHRS, CDR2 YFSETQ. Deletions cut 4 bases from V and 1 base from J, with 11 bases between. The CDR3 has 15 amino acids. Written as DNA, the CDR3 is TGCGCCAGCAGCCCCTCTGGGGAAACTAATGAAAAACTGTTTTTT. Protein sequence: CASSPSGETNEKLFF.

Concerning this clone itself: Other DNA sequences in this specimen translate into the identical CDR3. The V and J genes are TRBV10-3 and TRBJ1-5; D gene unclear. The V gene's germline CDR1 is ENHRY and CDR2 SYGVKD. The CDR3 extends over 12 amino acids. Trimming stripped 2 bases from V and 4 bases from J, with 3 bases between. Here the CDR3 DNA reads TGTGCCATCAGTGAGCCAAATCAGCCCCAGCATTTT. Encoded protein: CAISEPNQPQHF.

The chain recombines TRBV10-2 with TRBJ2-7, with TRBD2 matching 10 bases. Germline-derived CDR1 and CDR2 are WSHSY and SAAADI. The V and J ends lost 6 bases and 3 bases, in that order; junction bases with no gene match: 11. This CDR3 is 16 amino acids long. CDR3 coding DNA: TGCGCCAGCAGAAACCTAGCGGGGGCCCCCAACTACGAGCAGTACTTC. Its protein is CASRNLAGAPNYEQYF.

The chain links TRBV5-1 to TRBJ1-6, with TRBD1 matching 7 bases. The germline V gene encodes CDR1 SGHRS and CDR2 YFSETQ. The CDR3 runs 16 residues. Unmatched junction bases numbered 11, after V lost 4 bases and J lost 7 bases. Here the CDR3 DNA reads TGCGCCAGCAGCACGGAGGGGGCCCTCGGGAATTCACCCCTCCACTTT. It translates to CASSTEGALGNSPLHF.

V gene TRBV25-1 combines with J gene TRBJ2-7; 7 positions match TRBD2. CDR1 MGHDK and CDR2 SYGVNS come from the germline V gene. The CDR3 runs 16 residues. The V and J ends lost 5 bases and 0 bases, in that order; junction bases with no gene match: 10. The CDR3, as DNA: TGTGCCAGCAGTTCCCCGCGTGGGGGGGTCTCCTACGAGCAGTACTTC. Translation gives CASSSPRGGVSYEQYF.

DNA of the CDR3: TGTGCCAGCAGCTTTGGGACTTTCTCCTACAATGAGCAGTTCTTC. The encoded protein is CASSFGTFSYNEQFF. This chain uses TRBV7-2 with TRBJ2-1; weak D call: TRBD2 (6 bases). Germline lookup yields CDR1 SGHTA and CDR2 FQGNSA. The germline V and J ends were trimmed by 3 bases and 0 bases, with 9 bases remaining between them. The CDR3 loop spans 15 amino acids.

J is TRBJ2-1 and V is TRBV10-3; D is uncertain. The CDR3 loop spans 13 amino acids. Deletions cut 10 bases from V and 1 base from J, with 11 bases between. Germline values: CDR1 ENHRY, CDR2 SYGVKD. This CDR3 reads CATRWDSYNEQFF. The DNA for the CDR3 is TGTGCCACCAGATGGGATTCCTACAATGAGCAGTTCTTC.

Written as DNA, the CDR3 is TGTGCCTGCGAATCTAGCGGGGGGGGTACGCAGTATTTT. It encodes CACESSGGGTQYF. The chain joins TRBV30 to TRBJ2-3; TRBD2 matches 12 bases. The V gene's germline CDR1 is GTSNPN and CDR2 SVGIG (reference sequence). The CDR3 has 13 residues. V trimming: 6 bases; J trimming: 8 bases; junction bases outside the gene matches: 6.